Below are 16 T cell receptor beta chains sequenced from a single sample in a study of blood T cell repertoires in COVID-19. Here immunoSEQ multiplex PCR was the method, and the copy in TCRdb shows in-frame clones only, minus some. There are 250,000 to 300,000 clones in the sample; approximately 86% occur only once, and 3.6% lies in the top ten. The sample taken for sequencing was peripheral blood. The receptor set was obtained from a man aged 18 to 35 with active or convalescent COVID-19.

The V gene is TRBV5-1, the J gene TRBJ2-1, with D possibly matching TRBD1 (5 bases). Germline V lookup: CDR1 SGHRS, CDR2 YFSETQ. This CDR3 comprises 14 residues. The germline V and J ends were trimmed by 6 bases and 5 bases, with 15 bases remaining between them. CDR3 residues: CASNDGAEDNEQFF. The DNA of the CDR3 is TGCGCCAGCAACGATGGGGCTGAAGACAATGAGCAGTTCTTC.

This chain uses TRBV5-4 with TRBJ1-1; a possible D gene is TRBD1 (6 bases). Germline CDR1 and CDR2: SGHNT and YYREEE (reference sequence). CDR3 length: 14 amino acids. V dropped 0 bases and J dropped 4 bases, with 10 bases sitting between them. CDR3 residues: CASSLDVGGTEAFF. CDR3 in DNA: TGTGCCAGCAGCTTGGATGTAGGGGGCACTGAAGCTTTCTTT.

This clone was counted once. This chain links TRBV7-3 with TRBJ2-7; D gene ambiguous. CDR3 length: 13 residues. Trimming took 2 bases from V and 1 from J, leaving 6 bases between them. Looked up from germline, CDR1 is SGHTA and CDR2 is FQGTGA. The DNA of the CDR3 is TGTGCCAGCAGCTTATACGGGTCCTACGAGCAGTACTTC. Its protein is CASSLYGSYEQYF.

The chain couples TRBV12-5 to TRBJ2-1; 7 bases fit TRBD2. Germline assignment: CDR1 LGHNT and CDR2 FRNRAP. V was clipped by 4 bases and J by 2 bases; unmatched bases: 5. The CDR3 runs 15 residues. CDR3 amino acids: CASGWEGPTYNEQFF. The DNA for the CDR3 is TGTGCTAGTGGTTGGGAGGGGCCCACCTACAATGAGCAGTTCTTC.

The chain has TRBV19 and TRBJ1-5, with D maybe TRBD1 (6 bases). Germline CDR1 reads LNHDA; CDR2 reads SQIVND (reference sequence). V was cut by 3 bases and J by 7 bases, with 16 bases left in between. The CDR3 is made up of 15 amino acids. This CDR3 is CASSIWSGVGQPQHF. The DNA of the CDR3 is TGTGCCAGTAGTATTTGGTCAGGGGTTGGGCAGCCCCAGCATTTT.

The chain combines TRBV7-2 with TRBJ2-3; 8 bases agree with TRBD1. The CDR3 has 13 amino acids. V gave up 4 bases and J gave up 10 bases; unmatched junction bases: 7. Germline assignment: CDR1 SGHTA and CDR2 FQGNSA. For the CDR3, the DNA is TGTGCCAGCAGCTCCCACGTGACAGGGGCGCAGTATTTT. As protein: CASSSHVTGAQYF.

This chain uses TRBV24-1 with TRBJ1-2, with D possibly TRBD1 on 6 matching bases. In germline, CDR1 is KGHDR, CDR2 SFDVKD. The length of the CDR3 is 14 residues. The V end was cut by 2 bases, the J end by 8 bases, with 14 bases between. The CDR3: CATSDSHTGNGYTF. The CDR3 region has the DNA TGTGCCACCAGTGATTCTCATACAGGGAACGGCTACACCTTC.

This clone was recorded once. The chain has TRBV19 and TRBJ1-1, with D tentatively TRBD1 (5 bases). Trimming pared 7 bases from V and 1 base from J, leaving 13 bases between. The CDR3 is 14 residues long. Per germline, CDR1 LNHDA and CDR2 SQIVND (reference sequence). The CDR3 spells CASTPGTPNTEAFF. The CDR3 bases are TGTGCCAGTACGCCAGGGACTCCGAACACTGAAGCTTTCTTT.

The V and J genes are TRBV12-3 or TRBV12-4 and TRBJ2-7; D gene ambiguous. V gave up 3 bases and J gave up 2 bases, with 8 bases separating them. There are 13 residues in the CDR3. The CDR3 reads CASSFDMTYEQYF. In DNA, the CDR3 is TGTGCCAGCAGTTTTGACATGACCTACGAGCAGTACTTC.

This rearrangement joins TRBV4-1 to TRBJ1-2, with D possibly matching TRBD1 (5 bases). Trimming removed 5 bases from V and 7 bases from J, with 20 bases in between. This CDR3 has 15 residues. Germline V CDR1 and CDR2: MGHRA, YSYEKL. The chain's CDR3 is CASSTPDSYLFGYTF. Here the CDR3 DNA reads TGCGCCAGCAGCACTCCCGACAGCTACCTATTTGGCTACACCTTC.

This clone was seen at least ten times. This chain uses TRBV9 with TRBJ2-6, with 8 bases identical to TRBD1. The V gene end was trimmed by 3 bases and the J gene end by 1 base; junction bases not matched to a gene: 3. There are 16 residues in the CDR3. CDR1 is SGDLS, CDR2 YYNGEE, per germline. CDR3 DNA: TGTGCCAGCAGCGCCTACAGGGGGTCTGGGGCCAACGTCCTGACTTTC. Translated: CASSAYRGSGANVLTF. The full variable domain, rest sourced from reference TRBV9 and TRBJ2-6, is DSGVTQTPKHLITATGQRVTLRCSPRSGDLSVYWYQQSLDQGLQFLIQYYNGEERAKGNILERFSAQQFPDLHSELNLSSLELGDSALYFCASSAYRGSGANVLTFGAGSRLTVL.

The chain combines TRBV2 with TRBJ2-3, with 7 bases matching TRBD1. Trimming cost V 7 bases and J 3 bases; bases outside gene matches: 10. The CDR3 is 15 amino acids. Germline CDR1 reads SNHLY; CDR2 reads FYNNEI. The CDR3 sequence is CASTKQTGFTDTQYF. CDR3 DNA: TGTGCCAGCACCAAGCAGACAGGGTTTACAGATACGCAGTATTTT.

This clone was picked up one time. The chain employs TRBV27 and TRBJ1-6; D gene unclear. The CDR3 covers 13 residues. Germline CDR1 reads MNHEY; CDR2 reads SMNVEV (reference sequence). The germline V and J ends were trimmed by 10 bases and 7 bases, with 14 bases remaining between them. The chain's CDR3 is CAISGPENSPLHF. The CDR3 DNA follows: TGTGCCATTTCGGGTCCAGAAAATTCACCCCTCCACTTT.

The J gene is TRBJ2-2, the V gene TRBV2; perhaps TRBD2 as D (7 bases). CDR3 size: 17 residues. Germline-derived CDR1 and CDR2 are SNHLY and FYNNEI. The V gene lost 7 bases and the J gene lost 5 bases, with 23 bases spanning the gap. CDR3 region: CASNLGGHAPTTGELFF. CDR3 DNA: TGTGCCAGCAACTTGGGGGGGCACGCGCCCACAACCGGGGAGCTGTTTTTT. The entire variable domain, with the rest obtained from reference TRBV2 and TRBJ2-2, is as follows: EPEVTQTPSHQVTQMGQEVILRCVPISNHLYFYWYRQILGQKVEFLVSFYNNEISEKSEIFDDQFSVERPDGSNFTLKIRSTKLEDSAMYFCASNLGGHAPTTGELFFGEGSRLTVL.

This chain links TRBV2 with TRBJ2-2, with TRBD2 as a possible D gene (6 bases). V lost 9 bases and J 5 bases, leaving 16 bases between the germline ends. The CDR3 runs to 14 residues. Germline V lookup: CDR1 SNHLY, CDR2 FYNNEI. CDR3: CARTRVRETGELFF. The DNA for the CDR3 is TGTGCCAGGACCCGGGTCCGGGAGACCGGGGAGCTGTTTTTT.

A single count supports this clone. The chain uses TRBV6-5 and TRBJ2-7; 7 bases map to TRBD1. The V gene end was trimmed by 2 bases and the J gene end by 6 bases; junction bases not matched to a gene: 7. CDR1 and CDR2 (germline): MNHEY, SVGAGI. The length of the CDR3 is 14 residues. The CDR3 DNA is TGTGCCAGCAGTTACGGCAGGGGGACCGGCGAGCAGTACTTC. This encodes CASSYGRGTGEQYF.